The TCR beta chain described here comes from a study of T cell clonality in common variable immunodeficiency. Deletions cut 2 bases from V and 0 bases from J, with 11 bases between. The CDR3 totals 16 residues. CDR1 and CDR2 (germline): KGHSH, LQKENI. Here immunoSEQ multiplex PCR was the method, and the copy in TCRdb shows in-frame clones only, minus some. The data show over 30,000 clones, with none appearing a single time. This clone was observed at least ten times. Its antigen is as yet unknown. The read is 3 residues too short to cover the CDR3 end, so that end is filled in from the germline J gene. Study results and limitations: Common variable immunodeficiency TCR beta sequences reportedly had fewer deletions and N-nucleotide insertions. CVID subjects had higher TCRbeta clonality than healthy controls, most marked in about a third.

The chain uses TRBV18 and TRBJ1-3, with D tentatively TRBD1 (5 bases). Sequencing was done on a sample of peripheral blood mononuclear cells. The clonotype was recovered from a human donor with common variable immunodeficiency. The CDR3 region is CASSPGQGGSGNTIYF. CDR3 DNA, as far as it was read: TGTGCCAGCTCACCAGGGCAGGGCGGCTCTGGAAACACC.